This paragraph covers one T cell receptor (beta chain) sequence. Antigen specificity is unknown. This record belongs to a study of blood T cells in healthy people across ages. General observations from the study: Shifts in expanded clonotypes may have been confounded by donor CMV status, which was unknown.

Each donor gave 9.5 to 10 milliliters of peripheral blood. Germline CDR1 and CDR2: MNHEY and SMNVEV (reference sequence). CDR3 size: 13 residues. Trimming pared 9 bases from V and 5 bases from J, leaving 16 bases between. Using a J-beta primer mix together with a sample-barcoded 5' primer, a second PCR was run for roughly 6 to 11 cycles. TCRdb independently ran MiXCR on the 5' RACE reads; one entry per CDR3 protein. The sample lists 1.5 million to 2 million distinct CDR3 sequences, about 30% occurring once. What was sequenced was blood. The receptor comes from a woman aged 30 to 39 in good health. This chain uses TRBV27 with TRBJ1-1, with D uncertain. The CDR3 region has the DNA TGTGCCAGTCAAGACGGGGTTCGGACTGAAGCTTTCTTT. Amino acid sequence: CASQDGVRTEAFF.